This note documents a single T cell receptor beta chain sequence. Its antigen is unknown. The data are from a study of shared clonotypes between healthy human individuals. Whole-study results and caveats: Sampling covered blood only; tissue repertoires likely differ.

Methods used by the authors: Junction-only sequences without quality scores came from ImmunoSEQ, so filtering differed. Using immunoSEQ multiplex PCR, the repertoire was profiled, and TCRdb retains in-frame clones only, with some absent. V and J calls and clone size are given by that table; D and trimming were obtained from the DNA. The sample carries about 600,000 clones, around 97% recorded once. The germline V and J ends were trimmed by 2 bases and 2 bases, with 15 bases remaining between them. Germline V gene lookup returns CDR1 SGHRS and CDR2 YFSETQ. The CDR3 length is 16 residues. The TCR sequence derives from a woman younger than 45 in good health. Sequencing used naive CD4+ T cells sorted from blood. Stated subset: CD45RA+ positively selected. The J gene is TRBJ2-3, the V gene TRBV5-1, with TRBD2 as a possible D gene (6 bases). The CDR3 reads CASSFLGTGDTDTQYF. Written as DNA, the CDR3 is TGCGCCAGCAGCTTCCTCGGGACGGGAGACACAGATACGCAGTATTTT.